This TCR beta chain was identified in a study of CD8+ T cells in alopecia areata. Study in general: Spontaneous alopecia affected the roughly 6-13-month-old C3H/HeJ graft donors, whose skin was transplanted to roughly 6-10-week-old female C3H/HeJ mice. General observations from the study: Scalp sequencing also captures normal skin's resident alphabeta T cells.

RNA, once extracted, was reverse transcribed into cDNA for use as the sequencing template. Some clones are missing from TCRdb's copy, which holds only in-frame ones; the method was immunoSEQ multiplex PCR. Singletons are absent from the sample, which has 200,000 to 300,000 clones. The V gene's germline CDR1 is NNHDY and CDR2 SYVADS. Trimming at V came to 5 bases and at J to 3 bases, leaving 3 bases not matched to a gene. The CDR3 runs 13 residues. On this clone itself: Its specificity is unknown. Germline and genes here are mouse. With the read ending 4 residues before the CDR3 end, the germline J gene is used to fill in that end. Other nucleotide sequences from this sample produce the same CDR3.

Researchers sorted pooled cutaneous lymph node cells on the basis of CD4, CD8alpha, NKG2D, NKG2ACE and other markers. This rearrangement joins TRBV13-3 to TRBJ2-3; TRBD1 matches at 7 bases. The TCR originated in a C3H/HeJ mouse with alopecia areata. The MHC haplotype of this mouse line is H2-k. The sequenced material came from CD4+ T cells sorted from a lymph node. The CDR3 DNA, read in part, is TGTGCCAGCAGCTCACAGGGGGCAGAA. Its protein product is CASSSQGAE. The full CDR3 sequence reads CASSSQGAETLYF.